The 26 T cell receptor beta chains below come from one sample, sequenced in a study of cytomegalovirus exposure and HLA in healthy donors. Amplification used 60 Vbeta primers and 13 Jbeta primers. The repertoire was sequenced with immunoSEQ multiplex PCR; TCRdb's copy has only in-frame clones and lacks some. In the table there are some 120,000 clones, 8% to 10% of which are singletons. Material: PBMCs. The receptors stem from a man aged 25-45 years in good health and CMV-seronegative.

The CDR3 loop is CASSRGTGKSQETQYF. CDR3 nucleotide sequence: TGTGCCAGCAGTCGCGGGACAGGAAAAAGCCAAGAGACCCAGTACTTC. The chain carries TRBV6-6 and TRBJ2-5; the match to TRBD1 covers 8 bases. Trimming removed 5 bases from V and 1 base from J; junction bases left unmatched: 9. Germline CDR1 MNHNY, CDR2 SVGAGI (reference sequence). The CDR3 has 16 amino acids.

This chain joins TRBV7-3 and TRBJ2-3, with 7 positions matching TRBD2. CDR3 length: 16 amino acids. V was clipped by 3 bases and J by 0 bases; unmatched bases: 6. Germline V gene lookup returns CDR1 SGHTA and CDR2 FQGTGA. The CDR3 DNA follows: TGTGCCAGCAGCTTTTCGAGCGGGATCAGCACAGATACGCAGTATTTT. Protein: CASSFSSGISTDTQYF.

Only a few counts were recorded for this clone. The chain has TRBV5-1 and TRBJ1-3, with D hard to call. V was cut by 0 bases and J by 4 bases, with 11 bases left in between. The germline V gene has CDR1 SGHRS and CDR2 YFSETQ. The CDR3 has 15 residues. The CDR3 coding sequence is TGCGCCAGCAGCTTGGACAGCCCTTCGGGAAACACCATATATTTT. Its translation: CASSLDSPSGNTIYF.

This clone was seen a few times. This chain uses TRBV27 with TRBJ1-5; 8 nucleotides align to TRBD1. Per the germline V gene, CDR1 is MNHEY and CDR2 is SMNVEV (reference sequence). V lost 4 bases and J lost 5; bases outside the gene matches: 4. This CDR3 region has 14 residues. CDR3 DNA: TGTGCCAGCAGTTCAGACAGGGGAGATCAGCCCCAGCATTTT. Protein sequence: CASSSDRGDQPQHF.

This rearrangement joins TRBV7-9 to TRBJ1-2; D remains ambiguous. From germline, CDR1 is SEHNR and CDR2 FQNEAQ (reference sequence). V lost 4 bases to trimming and J lost 3 bases, with 15 bases between them. There are 15 residues in the CDR3. Here the CDR3 DNA reads TGTGCCAGCAGCTCGTTGGGAGAGAGTGACTATGGCTACACCTTC. Protein sequence: CASSSLGESDYGYTF.

The genes are TRBV9 and TRBJ1-2; D not certain. V shed 4 bases and J shed 4 bases, with 17 bases lying between them. CDR1 is SGDLS and CDR2 is YYNGEE in the germline V gene. This CDR3 comprises 15 residues. As DNA, the CDR3 is TGTGCCAGCAGCCCTATCTCGGGTAATTCCTATGGCTACACCTTC. Translation: CASSPISGNSYGYTF.

This clone occurred a few times. CDR3 sequence (DNA): TGTGCCAGTAACCAGGGCTACGAGCAGTACTTC. Its translation: CASNQGYEQYF. The rearrangement joins TRBV19 to TRBJ2-7, with D maybe TRBD1 (5 bases). The CDR3 loop spans 11 amino acids. V lost 7 bases and J 3 bases, leaving 7 bases between the germline ends. The germline V gene has CDR1 LNHDA and CDR2 SQIVND (reference sequence).

This clone was detected only a few times. The rearrangement links TRBV7-6 to TRBJ1-4; 8 positions match TRBD1. Germline trimming cut 1 base from V and 3 bases from J; bases unmatched to any gene: 7. The germline CDR1 and CDR2 sequences are SGHVS and FNYEAQ. The CDR3 totals 17 residues. The CDR3 DNA sequence: TGTGCCAGCAGCTTAGAGGGCAGGGGGCATGCTAATGAAAAACTGTTTTTT. This codes for CASSLEGRGHANEKLFF. The full variable domain, with the rest looked up from reference TRBV7-6 and TRBJ1-4, is GAGVSQSPRYKVTKRGQDVALRCDPISGHVSLYWYRQALGQGPEFLTYFNYEAQQDKSGLPNDRFSAERPEGSISTLTIQRTEQRDSAMYRCASSLEGRGHANEKLFFGSGTQLSVL.

This clone was seen a few times. The CDR3: CASSLGSGKETQYF. For the CDR3, the DNA is TGTGCCAGCAGCTTAGGGTCAGGGAAGGAGACCCAGTACTTC. The chain employs TRBV7-2 and TRBJ2-5, with a weak D call TRBD1 (5 bases). The CDR3 is 14 residues long. Germline assignment: CDR1 SGHTA and CDR2 FQGNSA. The V end was cut by 1 base, the J end by 5 bases, with 11 bases between.

The rearrangement uses TRBV29-1 and TRBJ1-1; the match to TRBD1 covers 7 bases. CDR1 is SQVTM, CDR2 ANQGSEA, per germline. This CDR3 has 16 residues. Trimming took 4 bases from V and 1 from J; bases not matched to a gene: 12. CDR3: CSVVDRLGTRNTEAFF. The CDR3 nucleotides read TGCAGCGTTGTGGACAGGTTAGGTACGAGGAACACTGAAGCTTTCTTT.

This clone has just a few counts. The chain links TRBV4-1 to TRBJ1-6; 8 bases are shared with TRBD1. From germline, CDR1 is MGHRA and CDR2 YSYEKL. CDR3 length: 15 residues. The V segment lost 3 bases and the J segment 6 bases; nucleotides outside the gene matches: 4. The DNA of the CDR3 is TGCGCCAGCAGCCAGGGTGGACAGGGTAATTCACCCCTCCACTTT. Amino acid sequence: CASSQGGQGNSPLHF.

V usage is TRBV5-7 and J usage is TRBJ1-5; no clear D. TRBV5-7 is flagged as an ORF with uncertain function. The CDR3 spans 14 residues. With 7 bases removed from V and 2 bases from J, the gap between germline ends came to 13 bases. The chain's CDR3 is CASRTWAGNQPQHF. The CDR3 DNA sequence: TGTGCCAGCCGCACGTGGGCAGGCAATCAGCCCCAGCATTTT.

The table lists this clone with a few counts. The chain uses TRBV30 and TRBJ2-7; no clear D gene. V shed 7 bases and J shed 0 bases, with 10 bases lying between them. Germline values: CDR1 GTSNPN, CDR2 SVGIG (reference sequence). The CDR3 runs 12 residues. The CDR3 sequence: CAFTAVSYEQYF. The CDR3, as DNA: TGTGCCTTCACGGCGGTCTCCTACGAGCAGTACTTC.

This clone was seen a few times. The chain is built from TRBV6-5 and TRBJ2-1; 9 positions match TRBD2. J was trimmed by 10 bases and V by 1 base; bases with no gene match: 8. The CDR3 sequence is 15 residues long. Germline loops: CDR1 MNHEY, CDR2 SVGAGI. Here the CDR3 DNA reads TGTGCCAGCAGTTACTGGCAGCGGGAGGTTGGGGAGCAGTTCTTC. It yields the protein CASSYWQREVGEQFF.

This chain joins TRBV9 and TRBJ1-1, with 9 bases aligning to TRBD1. The CDR3 sequence is 13 residues long. V was clipped by 7 bases and J by 6 bases; unmatched bases: 7. The germline gives CDR1 SGDLS, CDR2 YYNGEE. CDR3 nucleotide sequence: TGTGCCAGCGGGGGACAGGGAAGCCCTGAAGCTTTCTTT. Translating it yields CASGGQGSPEAFF.

The gene calls are TRBV28 and TRBJ2-3, with TRBD1 matching 9 bases. The germline CDR1 and CDR2 sequences are MDHEN and SYDVKM. Germline trimming cut 2 bases from V and 7 bases from J; bases unmatched to any gene: 16. The CDR3 extends over 18 amino acids. CDR3 amino acids: CASSLPVGTGKRANTQYF. The CDR3 coding sequence is TGTGCCAGCAGTTTACCCGTAGGGACAGGGAAGCGGGCGAATACGCAGTATTTT.

This clone showed up just once. The chain carries TRBV27 and TRBJ2-3; possibly TRBD2 for D (5 bases). This CDR3 is 15 amino acids long. V gave up 6 bases and J gave up 2 bases, with 15 bases separating them. The germline V gene encodes CDR1 MNHEY and CDR2 SMNVEV (reference sequence). For the CDR3, the DNA is TGTGCCAGCAGACCTACCGGGATTTACACAGATACGCAGTATTTT. Its protein product is CASRPTGIYTDTQYF.

This clone has only a few counts. The chain has TRBV20-1 and TRBJ2-1, with D unclear. CDR3 length: 10 amino acids. Germline-derived CDR1 and CDR2 are DFQATT and SNEGSKA (reference sequence). The germline V and J ends were trimmed by 3 bases and 8 bases, with 5 bases remaining between them. The CDR3 bases are TGCAGTGCTAGTATCGATGAGCAGTTCTTC. Its translation is CSASIDEQFF.

CDR3 sequence reads: CASKLSSGSYEQYF. The CDR3 DNA sequence: TGTGCCAGTAAACTTAGCTCAGGGTCCTACGAGCAGTACTTC. J is TRBJ2-7 and V is TRBV19; D is possibly TRBD1 (5 bases). Trimming left V 7 bases short and J 1 base short, with 14 bases between. This CDR3 comprises 14 residues. Germline-derived CDR1 and CDR2 are LNHDA and SQIVND (reference sequence).

J is TRBJ1-5 and V is TRBV4-1, with D unresolved. This CDR3 contains 15 residues. Per germline, CDR1 MGHRA and CDR2 YSYEKL. V lost 0 bases and J lost 0, with 6 bases in between. The CDR3 loop reads CASSQDHGSNQPQHF. The CDR3 region has the DNA TGCGCCAGCAGCCAAGATCACGGTAGCAATCAGCCCCAGCATTTT.

This clone showed up just a few times. The chain has TRBV5-1 and TRBJ2-2; D perhaps matches TRBD1 (6 bases). Germline V CDR1 and CDR2: SGHRS, YFSETQ. This CDR3 contains 15 residues. Trimming stripped 0 bases from V and 7 bases from J, with 13 bases between. The CDR3 nucleotides read TGCGCCAGCAGCTTGGCCAACAGGGTCATCGGGGAGCTGTTTTTT. Its protein product is CASSLANRVIGELFF.

Only a few counts were recorded for this clone. This chain joins TRBV2 and TRBJ2-7, with 9 nucleotides matching TRBD1. Germline assignment: CDR1 SNHLY and CDR2 FYNNEI. Trimming removed 6 bases from V and 2 bases from J; junction bases left unmatched: 8. The CDR3 loop spans 15 amino acids. The CDR3 sequence is CASRISGTGTYEQYF. The CDR3 DNA follows: TGTGCCAGCAGGATCTCCGGGACAGGGACCTACGAGCAGTACTTC.

There are a few counts of this clone. The V call is TRBV5-1, the J call TRBJ2-7; D gene ambiguous. Trimming pared 0 bases from V and 6 bases from J, leaving 7 bases between. The CDR3 totals 12 residues. Germline loops: CDR1 SGHRS, CDR2 YFSETQ. The CDR3 region is CASSLDSIEQYF. CDR3 coding DNA: TGCGCCAGCAGCTTGGACAGCATCGAGCAGTACTTC.

This sequence joins TRBV5-6 and TRBJ1-1; D perhaps matches TRBD1 (5 bases). V was clipped by 2 bases and J by 0 bases, with 17 bases between them. CDR3 length: 17 residues. The V gene's germline CDR1 is SGHDT and CDR2 YYEEEE. The CDR3 sequence: CASSFTAGPNMNTEAFF. The DNA for the CDR3 is TGTGCCAGCAGCTTTACGGCAGGGCCTAACATGAACACTGAAGCTTTCTTT. The variable domain in full, with the rest retrieved from reference TRBV5-6 and TRBJ1-1, is DAGVTQSPTHLIKTRGQQVTLRCSPKSGHDTVSWYQQALGQGPQFIFQYYEEEERQRGNFPDRFSGHQFPNYSSELNVNALLLGDSALYLCASSFTAGPNMNTEAFFGQGTRLTVV.

The J gene is TRBJ2-3, the V gene TRBV5-8; the match to TRBD1 covers 7 bases. Germline V lookup: CDR1 SGHTS, CDR2 YDEGEE. The V gene end was trimmed by 3 bases and the J gene end by 2 bases; junction bases not matched to a gene: 3. The length of the CDR3 is 14 residues. This CDR3 is CASSSTGLTDTQYF. In DNA form, the CDR3 reads TGTGCCAGCAGCTCGACAGGGCTCACAGATACGCAGTATTTT. Full variable domain (missing parts from reference TRBV5-8 and TRBJ2-3): EAGVTQSPTHLIKTRGQQATLRCSPISGHTSVYWYQQALGLGLQFLLWYDEGEERNRGNFPPRFSGRQFPNYSSELNVNALELEDSALYLCASSSTGLTDTQYFGPGTRLTVL.

The chain employs TRBV19 and TRBJ1-1; no firm D call. V lost 4 bases and J lost 1, with 16 bases in between. Germline-derived CDR1 and CDR2 are LNHDA and SQIVND (reference sequence). The CDR3 loop spans 16 amino acids. The CDR3 region has the DNA TGTGCCAGTAGTACCATACGGGCCCTAGCGAACACTGAAGCTTTCTTT. As protein: CASSTIRALANTEAFF.